These 10 T cell receptor beta chains were sequenced from one sample in a study of blood T cell repertoires in COVID-19 (TCRdb year 2020). Library method: the immunoSEQ multiplex PCR assay. This immuneACCESS table, as held by TCRdb, lists in-frame sequences with V and J called but not all clones. Of the missing ones, under half trace to an unresolved V gene in checked studies; the others have no known cause. The sample has 79,000 or so clones on record, around 86% of them singletons. About 1.2% of the sample is in the top ten clones. Source material: peripheral blood. Source of these receptors: a human donor in a cohort sampled during active COVID-19.

CDR3 loop: CAWSLMREDYYNEQFF. CDR3 in DNA: TGTGCCTGGAGTTTAATGCGGGAGGACTACTACAATGAGCAGTTCTTC. The chain couples TRBV30 to TRBJ2-1; 8 nucleotides agree with TRBD2. Germline CDR1 reads GTSNPN; CDR2 reads SVGIG (reference sequence). V gave up 2 bases and J gave up 3 bases; unmatched junction bases: 9. The CDR3 length is 16 residues.

This chain uses TRBV10-3 with TRBJ1-1, with 8 nucleotides matching TRBD1. The junction had 5 bases not matched to a gene; V was cut back by 7 bases and J by 1 base. Germline V gene lookup returns CDR1 ENHRY and CDR2 SYGVKD. This CDR3 contains 14 residues. The CDR3 protein is CAITQTGGNTEAFF. CDR3 in DNA: TGTGCCATCACCCAAACAGGGGGGAACACTGAAGCTTTCTTT.

The CDR3 here is CASSATGHMNTEAFF. The CDR3 bases are TGTGCCAGCAGCGCTACGGGACACATGAACACTGAAGCTTTCTTT. The chain combines TRBV6-5 with TRBJ1-1; D might be TRBD1 (6 bases). The CDR3 has 15 residues. Germline-derived CDR1 and CDR2 are MNHEY and SVGAGI. Trimming took 6 bases from V and 0 from J, leaving 14 bases between them.

This chain joins TRBV5-6 and TRBJ2-1, with 12 bases aligning to TRBD2. CDR1 and CDR2 (germline): SGHDT, YYEEEE. Trimming removed 3 bases from V and 9 bases from J; junction bases left unmatched: 4. The CDR3 has 14 residues. CDR3 protein: CASSSRLAGVEQFF. The CDR3 DNA reads as TGTGCCAGCAGCTCTCGACTAGCGGGAGTTGAGCAGTTCTTC.

This chain links TRBV28 with TRBJ1-4; tentatively, D is TRBD1 (6 bases). Germline V gene lookup returns CDR1 MDHEN and CDR2 SYDVKM. The CDR3 extends over 14 amino acids. V lost 7 bases and J 10 bases, leaving 19 bases between the germline ends. The CDR3 loop is CASTQTGGGGKLFF. DNA for the CDR3: TGTGCCAGCACCCAGACAGGAGGGGGGGGAAAACTGTTTTTT. Complete variable domain (other parts from reference TRBV28 and TRBJ1-4): DVKVTQSSRYLVKRTGEKVFLECVQDMDHENMFWYRQDPGLGLRLIYFSYDVKMKEKGDIPEGYSVSREKKERFSLILESASTNQTSMYLCASTQTGGGGKLFFGSGTQLSVL.

This chain joins TRBV11-2 and TRBJ2-2; 7 nucleotides agree with TRBD2. Germline V CDR1 and CDR2: SGHAT, FQNNGV. The trim removed 0 bases at V and 5 bases at J, leaving 12 bases unmatched. CDR3 size: 18 residues. DNA for the CDR3: TGTGCCAGCAGCTTAGAAGGGACGGGCCGGGGAGGGACCGGGGAGCTGTTTTTT. Its protein product is CASSLEGTGRGGTGELFF.

The chain links TRBV18 to TRBJ2-1, with TRBD2 matching over 9 bases. Germline trimming cut 8 bases from V and 4 bases from J; bases unmatched to any gene: 3. The germline CDR1 and CDR2 sequences are KGHSH and LQKENI. CDR3 length equals 13 residues. The CDR3 region is CASGTSLYNEQFF. CDR3 DNA: TGTGCCAGCGGGACTAGCCTTTACAATGAGCAGTTCTTC.

V usage is TRBV28 and J usage is TRBJ2-2, with D possibly matching TRBD1 (6 bases). The CDR3 is 15 residues long. Germline V gene lookup returns CDR1 MDHEN and CDR2 SYDVKM. V gave up 10 bases and J gave up 5 bases, with 20 bases separating them. CDR3 region: CATFSGQRLTGELFF. CDR3 coding DNA: TGTGCCACCTTTTCCGGACAGCGTTTGACCGGGGAGCTGTTTTTT.

This chain joins TRBV28 and TRBJ2-7; TRBD2 aligns across 9 bases. V lost 5 bases to trimming and J lost 0 bases; unmatched junction nucleotides: 2. Germline assignment: CDR1 MDHEN and CDR2 SYDVKM. The CDR3 loop spans 14 amino acids. CDR3 in DNA: TGTGCCAGCAGTCTAGCGGGGACCTCCTACGAGCAGTACTTC. It codes for CASSLAGTSYEQYF.

This rearrangement joins TRBV28 to TRBJ2-1, with TRBD2 matching over 7 bases. Germline assignment: CDR1 MDHEN and CDR2 SYDVKM. The V gene end was trimmed by 3 bases and the J gene end by 4 bases; junction bases not matched to a gene: 6. The CDR3 loop spans 15 amino acids. CDR3 region: CASSLGGRRYNEQFF. The CDR3, as DNA: TGTGCCAGCAGTTTGGGCGGGAGAAGATACAATGAGCAGTTCTTC. The whole variable domain, filled in from reference TRBV28 and TRBJ2-1, reads DVKVTQSSRYLVKRTGEKVFLECVQDMDHENMFWYRQDPGLGLRLIYFSYDVKMKEKGDIPEGYSVSREKKERFSLILESASTNQTSMYLCASSLGGRRYNEQFFGPGTRLTVL.